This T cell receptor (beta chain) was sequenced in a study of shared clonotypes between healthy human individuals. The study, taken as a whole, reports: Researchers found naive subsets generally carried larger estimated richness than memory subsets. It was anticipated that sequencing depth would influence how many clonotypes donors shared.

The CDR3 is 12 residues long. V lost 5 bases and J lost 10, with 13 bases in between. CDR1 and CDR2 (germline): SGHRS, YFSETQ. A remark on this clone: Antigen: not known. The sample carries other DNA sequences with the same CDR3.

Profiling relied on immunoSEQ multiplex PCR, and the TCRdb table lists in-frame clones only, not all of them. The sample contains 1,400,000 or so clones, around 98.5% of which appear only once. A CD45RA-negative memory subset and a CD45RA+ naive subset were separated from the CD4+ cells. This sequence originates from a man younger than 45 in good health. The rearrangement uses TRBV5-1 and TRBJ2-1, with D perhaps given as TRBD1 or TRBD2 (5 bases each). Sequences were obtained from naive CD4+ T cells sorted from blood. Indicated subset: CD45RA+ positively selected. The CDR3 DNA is TGCGCCAGCAGTCCCGGGACCCCGGAGCAGTTCTTC. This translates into CASSPGTPEQFF.